This T cell receptor (beta chain) came from a study of T-cell memory formation after mild COVID-19. Study-wide context: Most TCR clusters belonged to a single donor. Study conclusions and caveats: Clones which contracted sat mainly in CM and EM if CD4+, and in EMRA if CD8+.

TCRdb itself ran the 5' RACE reads through MiXCR, one entry per CDR3 protein. The sample consists of about 180,000 distinct CDR3 sequences, about 18% of them appearing once. About this clonotype itself: Its matching antigen is unknown.

Germline CDR1 is SQVTM and CDR2 is ANQGSEA. Trimming removed 4 bases at V and 5 bases at J, with 13 bases between. CDR3 length equals 13 residues. The origin of this receptor is a young man who had mild COVID-19 (a few samples of this study predate the infection). Cell type and time point are not known. The chain uses TRBV29-1 and TRBJ2-3; perhaps D is TRBD1 or TRBD2 (5 bases each). Source material: PBMCs or a T cell subset sorted from them (not recorded which). The CDR3, as DNA: TGCAGCGTTGGGGGACCGCGAGGAGATACGCAGTATTTT. It codes for CSVGGPRGDTQYF.